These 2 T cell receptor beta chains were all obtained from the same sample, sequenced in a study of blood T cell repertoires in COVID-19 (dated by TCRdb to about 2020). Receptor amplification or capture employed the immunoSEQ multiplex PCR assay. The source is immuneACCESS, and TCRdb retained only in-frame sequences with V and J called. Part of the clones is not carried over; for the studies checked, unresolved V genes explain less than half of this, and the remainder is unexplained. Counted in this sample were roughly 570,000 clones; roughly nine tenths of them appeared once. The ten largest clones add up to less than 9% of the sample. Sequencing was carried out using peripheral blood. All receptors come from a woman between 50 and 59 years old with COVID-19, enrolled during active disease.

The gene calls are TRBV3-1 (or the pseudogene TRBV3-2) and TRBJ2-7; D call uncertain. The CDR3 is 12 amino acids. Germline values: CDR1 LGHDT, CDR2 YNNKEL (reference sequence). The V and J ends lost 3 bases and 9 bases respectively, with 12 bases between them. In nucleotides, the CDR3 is TGTGCCAGCAGCCAGAATGAGGCCGTGCAGTACTTC. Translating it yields CASSQNEAVQYF.

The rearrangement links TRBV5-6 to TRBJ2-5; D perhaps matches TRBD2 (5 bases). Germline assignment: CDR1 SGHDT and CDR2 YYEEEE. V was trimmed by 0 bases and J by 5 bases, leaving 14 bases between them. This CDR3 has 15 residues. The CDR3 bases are TGTGCCAGCAGCTTGGGAGGATTGGACTTGGAGACCCAGTACTTC. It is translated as CASSLGGLDLETQYF.